The rows below give T cell receptor beta chains drawn from one sample of a study of graft-versus-host responses after intestinal transplantation. These receptors' targets are unknown. Assay used: immunoSEQ multiplex PCR; TCRdb lists only in-frame clones, some missing. The table records over 85,000 clones, about 93% of them present only once. This sample comprised unstimulated CD8+ T cells sorted from spleen or lymph node cells, obtained before intestinal transplant. These receptors all come from a human donor who received an intestinal transplant. The CDR3 runs from the conserved cysteine through the conserved F or W.

J gene: TRBJ1-3; V gene: TRBV27; CDR3 protein: CASSRTPGQGDYSGNTIYF
J gene: TRBJ2-5; V gene: TRBV2; CDR3 protein: CASSKHPLKETQYF
J gene: TRBJ2-1; V gene: TRBV19; CDR3 protein: CASSITGGAYNEQFF
J gene: TRBJ2-1; V gene: TRBV30; CDR3 protein: CAWRDGTSLANEQFF
J gene: TRBJ1-5; V gene: TRBV7-8; CDR3 protein: CASSLELGDQPQHF
J gene: TRBJ1-2; V gene: TRBV14; CDR3 protein: CASSQEPGQGAIGYTF
J gene: TRBJ1-2; V gene: TRBV29-1; CDR3 protein: CSVDRGESSYGYTF
J gene: TRBJ2-7; V gene: TRBV27; CDR3 protein: CASRAGTSGSYEQYF
J gene: TRBJ2-1; V gene: TRBV9; CDR3 protein: CASSVGGSGGPYNEQFF
J gene: TRBJ1-1; V gene: TRBV20-1; CDR3 protein: CSAGDRREAFF
J gene: TRBJ1-1; V gene: TRBV19; CDR3 protein: CASSMTGHTEAFF
J gene: TRBJ1-6; V gene: TRBV28; CDR3 protein: CASSLRPELGVNSPLHF
J gene: TRBJ2-2; V gene: TRBV10-3; CDR3 protein: CAISDPSASGELFF
J gene: TRBJ2-7; V gene: TRBV9; CDR3 protein: CASGSGFAYEQYF
J gene: TRBJ2-2; V gene: TRBV5-1; CDR3 protein: CASSFGGLAGPRDTGELFF